This T cell receptor (beta chain) is drawn from a study of T cells in Graves' hyperthyroidism and ophthalmopathy. Study summary: Peripheral blood collection took place at initial diagnosis, before any treatment.

The CDR3 sequence is 14 residues long. The germline V gene has CDR1 LNHDA and CDR2 SQIVND (reference sequence). The germline V and J ends were trimmed by 3 bases and 3 bases, with 11 bases remaining between them. Exclusion of patients followed from uncontrolled infection, other autoimmune disease, pregnancy or lactation. This clonotype was picked up a small number of times. Its antigen is unknown. Amplification of TCR beta CDR3 regions was performed using RNA transcripts as template. When the TCR CDR3 underwent first-round RT-PCR, the HTBI primer set was used. Via MiXCR, TCRdb re-called the multiplex PCR reads, giving one row per CDR3 protein. The sample lists approximately 600,000 distinct CDR3 sequences, roughly 17% seen once, with 3.5% to 4% in the top ten. Points from the study as a whole: In validation, the model predicted ophthalmopathy. These predictions came a median about 6.8 months before onset. Blood also contained most expanded thyroid clonotypes above 0.001.

The sample comprised blood. The chain uses TRBV19 and TRBJ1-1; D is unclear. The origin of this receptor is a woman aged 30 to 39 with Graves' hyperthyroidism. The CDR3 region has the DNA TGTGCCAGTAGTATCCGGCAGATGCACACTGAAGCTTTCTTT. The encoded protein is CASSIRQMHTEAFF.